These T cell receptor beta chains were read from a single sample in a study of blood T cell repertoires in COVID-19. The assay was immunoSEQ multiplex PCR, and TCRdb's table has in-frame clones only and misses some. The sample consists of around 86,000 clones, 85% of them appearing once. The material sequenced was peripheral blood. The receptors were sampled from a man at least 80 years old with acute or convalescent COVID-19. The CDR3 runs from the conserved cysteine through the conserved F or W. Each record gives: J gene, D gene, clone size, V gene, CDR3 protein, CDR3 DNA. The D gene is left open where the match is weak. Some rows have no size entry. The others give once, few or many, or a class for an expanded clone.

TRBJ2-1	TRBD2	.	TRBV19	CASSMWTSLYNEQFF	TGTGCCAGTAGTATGTGGACTAGCCTCTACAATGAGCAGTTCTTC
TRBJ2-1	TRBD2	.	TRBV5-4	CASSPGVGLAGPTIF	TGTGCCAGCAGCCCCGGGGTTGGACTAGCGGGGCCCACGATCTTC
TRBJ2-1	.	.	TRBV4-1	CASSLGRSSYNEQFF	TGCGCCAGCAGTCTCGGTCGGAGCTCCTACAATGAGCAGTTCTTC
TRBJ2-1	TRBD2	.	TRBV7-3	CASSSSGTSFFDEQFF	TGTGCCAGCAGCTCCTCCGGGACTAGCTTTTTCGATGAGCAGTTCTTC
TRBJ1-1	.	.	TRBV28	CASSSGGRAFF	TGTGCCAGCAGCTCCGGGGGACGAGCTTTCTTT
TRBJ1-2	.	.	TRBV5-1	CASSPRGMGAYTF	TGCGCCAGCAGTCCCAGGGGCATGGGCGCCTACACCTTC
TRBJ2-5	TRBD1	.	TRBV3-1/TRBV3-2	CASSQYLDRGSSGTQYF	TGTGCCAGCAGCCAATACTTAGACAGGGGTTCAAGTGGGACCCAGTACTTC
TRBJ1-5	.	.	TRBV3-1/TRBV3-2	CASSQGAGANQPQHF	TGTGCCAGCAGCCAAGGAGCAGGGGCTAATCAGCCCCAGCATTTT
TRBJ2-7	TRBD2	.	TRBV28	CASSGSSGSIYEQYF	TGTGCCAGCAGCGGGTCTAGCGGGAGTATCTACGAGCAGTACTTC
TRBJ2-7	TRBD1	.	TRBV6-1	CASSEGTGARGEQYF	TGTGCCAGCAGTGAAGGGACAGGGGCAAGGGGGGAGCAGTACTTC
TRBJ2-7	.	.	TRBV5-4	CASSGGSSYEQYF	TGTGCCAGCAGCGGCGGGTCTTCCTACGAGCAGTACTTC
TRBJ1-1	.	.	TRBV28	CASNGGGGITEAFF	TGTGCCAGCAACGGTGGGGGGGGCATTACTGAAGCTTTCTTT
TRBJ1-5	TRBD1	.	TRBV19	CASSRGQGVNQPQHF	TGTGCCAGTAGTAGGGGACAGGGGGTCAATCAGCCCCAGCATTTT
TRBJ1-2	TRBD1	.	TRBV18	CASSFGTGANYGYTF	TGTGCCAGCTCATTCGGGACAGGGGCTAACTATGGCTACACCTTC
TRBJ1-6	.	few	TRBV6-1	CASSPQGPDSPLHF	TGTGCCAGCAGTCCCCAGGGGCCCGATTCACCCCTCCACTTT
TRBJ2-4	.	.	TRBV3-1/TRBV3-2	CASSRSDIQYF	TGTGCCAGCAGCCGTTCCGACATTCAGTACTTC
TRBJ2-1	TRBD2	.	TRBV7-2	CASSSPGGSEQFF	TGTGCCAGCAGCTCCCCGGGGGGAAGTGAGCAGTTCTTC